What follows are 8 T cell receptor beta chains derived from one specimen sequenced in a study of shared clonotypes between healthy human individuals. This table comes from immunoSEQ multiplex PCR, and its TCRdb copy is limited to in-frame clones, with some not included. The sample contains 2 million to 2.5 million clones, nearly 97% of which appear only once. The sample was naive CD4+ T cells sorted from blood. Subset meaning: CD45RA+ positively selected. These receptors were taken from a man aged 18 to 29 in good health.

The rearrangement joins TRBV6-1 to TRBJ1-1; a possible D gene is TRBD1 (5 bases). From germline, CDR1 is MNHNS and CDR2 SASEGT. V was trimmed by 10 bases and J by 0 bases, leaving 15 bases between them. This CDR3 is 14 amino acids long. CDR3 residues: CANKADTLNTEAFF. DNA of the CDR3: TGTGCCAACAAGGCGGACACCTTGAACACTGAAGCTTTCTTT.

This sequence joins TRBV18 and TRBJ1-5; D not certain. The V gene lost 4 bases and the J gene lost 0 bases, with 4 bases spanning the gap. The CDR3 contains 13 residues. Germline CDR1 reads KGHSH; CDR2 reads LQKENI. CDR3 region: CASSLISNQPQHF. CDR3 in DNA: TGTGCCAGCTCACTCATTAGCAATCAGCCCCAGCATTTT.

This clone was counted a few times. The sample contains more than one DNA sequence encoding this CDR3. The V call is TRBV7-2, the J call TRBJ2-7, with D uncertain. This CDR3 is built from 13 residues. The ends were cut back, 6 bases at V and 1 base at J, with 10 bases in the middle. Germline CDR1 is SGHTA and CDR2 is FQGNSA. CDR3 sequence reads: CASRPGQSYEQYF. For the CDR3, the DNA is TGTGCCAGCAGACCGGGTCAGTCCTACGAGCAGTACTTC.

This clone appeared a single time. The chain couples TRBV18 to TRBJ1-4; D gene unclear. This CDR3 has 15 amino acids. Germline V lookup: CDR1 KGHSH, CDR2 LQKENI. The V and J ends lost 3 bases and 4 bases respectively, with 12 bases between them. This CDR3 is CASSPSGLGNEKLFF. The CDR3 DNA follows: TGTGCCAGCTCACCCTCCGGTCTGGGTAATGAAAAACTGTTTTTT.

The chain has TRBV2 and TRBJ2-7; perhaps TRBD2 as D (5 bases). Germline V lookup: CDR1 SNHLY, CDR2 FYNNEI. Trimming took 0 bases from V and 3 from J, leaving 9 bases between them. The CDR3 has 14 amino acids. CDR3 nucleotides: TGTGCCAGCAGTGAAGCGCGTCGGGGCTACGAGCAGTACTTC. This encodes CASSEARRGYEQYF.

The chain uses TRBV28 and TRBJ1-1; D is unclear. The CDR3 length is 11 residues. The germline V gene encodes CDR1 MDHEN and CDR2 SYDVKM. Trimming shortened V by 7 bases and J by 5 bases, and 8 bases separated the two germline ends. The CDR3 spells CASKAGTEAFF. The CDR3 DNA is TGTGCCAGCAAGGCGGGGACTGAAGCTTTCTTT.

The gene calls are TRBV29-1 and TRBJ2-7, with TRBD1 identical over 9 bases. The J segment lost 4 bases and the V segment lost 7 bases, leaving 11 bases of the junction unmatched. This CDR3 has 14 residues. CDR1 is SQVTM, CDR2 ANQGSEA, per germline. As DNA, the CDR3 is TGCAGCGCCCACGGGACAGGGAGAGGATACGAGCAGTACTTC. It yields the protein CSAHGTGRGYEQYF.

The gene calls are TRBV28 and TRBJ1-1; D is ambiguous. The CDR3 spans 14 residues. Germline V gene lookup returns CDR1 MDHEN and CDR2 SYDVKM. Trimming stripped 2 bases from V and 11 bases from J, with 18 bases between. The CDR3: CASSLTPERSEAFF. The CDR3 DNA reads TGTGCCAGCAGTTTAACCCCTGAACGATCCGAGGCTTTCTTT.